This T cell receptor (beta chain) derives from a study of persistence of HIV-infected CD4 T cells. Concerning this clone: Its antigen is not known.

This was the immunoSEQ version 4 assay in survey mode. TCRdb's copy holds only in-frame clones and misses some; the assay was immunoSEQ multiplex PCR. The data contain 40,000 to 50,000 clones, around 75% of them singletons. Deletions cut 0 bases from V and 4 bases from J, with 9 bases between. CDR1 and CDR2 (germline): LGHNA, YNFKEQ. The CDR3 has 14 amino acids. Stimulation used approximately 10 ug/mL lysate from CMV-infected fibroblasts. Sorted nonresponding memory CD4+ T cells were CD40L-negative, CD69-negative, CD45RO-high. The rearrangement joins TRBV4-2 to TRBJ1-2; D gene uncertain. This receptor was identified in an adult man with HIV who was CMV-seropositive. The input for sequencing was CD4+ T cells sorted from PBMCs after approximately 19-hour stimulation, taken from a patient who received antiretroviral therapy. The chain's CDR3 is CASSQDRGGYGYTF. The CDR3 region has the DNA TGTGCCAGCAGCCAAGATAGAGGAGGCTATGGCTACACCTTC.